The 26 T cell receptor beta chains below were found in one sample sequenced in a study of brain T cells in children with intractable seizures. Time point indicated: blood from clinic visit 5 months post-surgery; TSC patient then seizure free. The table came from immunoSEQ multiplex PCR; TCRdb's copy has only in-frame clones and leaves some out. The sample consists of about 340,000 clones, about 93% of them appearing once. Sample: peripheral blood, taken approximately 5 months after surgery. The origin of the receptors is a boy in the first two years of life with tuberous sclerosis and intractable seizures.

V is TRBV20-1 and J is TRBJ2-5; 12 positions match TRBD2. CDR1 DFQATT and CDR2 SNEGSKA come from the germline V gene (reference sequence). This CDR3 contains 16 residues. Germline trimming cut 3 bases from V and 7 bases from J; bases unmatched to any gene: 12. The DNA of the CDR3 is TGCAGTGCTAGTTCTGGACTAGCGGGGAATGGGTTGACCCAGTACTTC. Residues: CSASSGLAGNGLTQYF.

The J gene is TRBJ2-1, the V gene TRBV10-1; TRBD2 agrees at 7 bases. V was pared by 3 bases and J by 2 bases, with 7 bases of the junction left unmatched. The CDR3 is 16 amino acids. Germline CDR1 WNHNN, CDR2 SYGVQD (reference sequence). CDR3 protein: CASSDGLADTYNEQFF. The CDR3 bases are TGCGCCAGCAGTGACGGGCTAGCGGACACCTACAATGAGCAGTTCTTC.

The V gene is TRBV7-8, the J gene TRBJ2-1; D is unresolved. The CDR3 is 13 amino acids. In germline, CDR1 is SGHVS, CDR2 FQNEAQ. V was shortened by 8 bases and J by 7 bases, with 15 bases between the two germline ends. As DNA, the CDR3 is TGTGCCAGCCGAATATCTGGTACGAATGAGCAGTTCTTC. Protein product: CASRISGTNEQFF. Full variable domain (missing parts from reference TRBV7-8 and TRBJ2-1): GAGVSQSPRYKVAKRGQDVALRCDPISGHVSLFWYQQALGQGPEFLTYFQNEAQLDKSGLPSDRFFAERPEGSVSTLKIQRTQQEDSAVYLCASRISGTNEQFFGPGTRLTVL.

CDR3 coding DNA: TGTGCCAGCCAACAGGGGGCGGTCACTGAAGCTTTCTTT. It specifies CASQQGAVTEAFF. The rearrangement links TRBV27 to TRBJ1-1; 9 bases match TRBD1. Trimming removed 8 bases from V and 4 bases from J; junction bases left unmatched: 5. This CDR3 is 13 amino acids long. Germline V gives CDR1 MNHEY, CDR2 SMNVEV (reference sequence).

The chain has TRBV7-2 and TRBJ2-3; D perhaps matches TRBD2 (6 bases). The germline V and J ends were trimmed by 1 base and 4 bases, with 15 bases remaining between them. Germline V lookup: CDR1 SGHTA, CDR2 FQGNSA. The CDR3 consists of 16 residues. CDR3 nucleotide sequence: TGTGCCAGCAGCTTAGGGGCGGGGAATGGAGCAGATACGCAGTATTTT. It is translated as CASSLGAGNGADTQYF.

The rearrangement joins TRBV27 to TRBJ1-4; TRBD1 matches 10 bases. The CDR3 spans 18 residues. Germline CDR1 and CDR2: MNHEY and SMNVEV (reference sequence). V was pared by 2 bases and J by 7 bases, with 13 bases of the junction left unmatched. The CDR3 loop is CASSLRTGQGLSGEKLFF. CDR3 in DNA: TGTGCCAGCAGTTTAAGAACGGGACAGGGGCTTTCCGGTGAAAAACTGTTTTTT.

The V gene is TRBV11-2, the J gene TRBJ2-1; D is tentatively TRBD1 or TRBD2 (6 bases each). Between the trimmed V and J ends, which lost 5 bases and 8 bases, there was a span of 16 bases. Per the germline V gene, CDR1 is SGHAT and CDR2 is FQNNGV. The CDR3 spans 14 residues. CDR3 nucleotides: TGTGCCAGCAGCGAGGGGGGCCGTCTTGATGAGCAGTTCTTC. It codes for CASSEGGRLDEQFF.

J is TRBJ2-4 and V is TRBV29-1; TRBD1 might be the D (6 bases). V lost 3 bases, J lost 6 bases, and 15 bases lay in between. The V gene's germline CDR1 is SQVTM and CDR2 ANQGSEA. The CDR3 covers 14 residues. The CDR3 protein is CSVDMGQGRNIQYF. CDR3 coding DNA: TGCAGCGTTGATATGGGGCAGGGGAGAAACATTCAGTACTTC.

The J gene is TRBJ1-3, the V gene TRBV6-5, with a weak D call TRBD1 (6 bases). Trimming cost V 6 bases and J 4 bases, with 16 bases left between them. This CDR3 is built from 15 residues. Germline loops: CDR1 MNHEY, CDR2 SVGAGI. The CDR3 spells CASSIWGARGNTIYF. The CDR3 nucleotides read TGTGCCAGCAGCATCTGGGGGGCTAGAGGAAACACCATATATTTT.

V gene TRBV21-1 combines with J gene TRBJ2-7. TRBV21-1 counts as a pseudogene. The CDR3 consists of 17 residues. The CDR3 here is CASSKEFRSSSSYEQYF. The DNA of the CDR3 is TGTGCCAGCAGCAAAGAGTTCCGCAGCAGTAGCTCCTACGAGCAGTACTTC.

V usage is TRBV19 and J usage is TRBJ1-4, with 7 bases identical to TRBD1. CDR3 length equals 13 residues. Germline lookup yields CDR1 LNHDA and CDR2 SQIVND (reference sequence). Losses at the gene ends were 8 bases for V and 5 bases for J; bases not matched to a gene: 5. The CDR3 loop is CASWDRENEKLFF. The CDR3, as DNA: TGTGCCAGTTGGGACAGAGAAAATGAAAAACTGTTTTTT.

A single count supports this clone. The genes are TRBV2 and TRBJ2-1, with D unresolved. The CDR3 loop spans 12 amino acids. Germline lookup yields CDR1 SNHLY and CDR2 FYNNEI. V lost 6 bases and J 5 bases, leaving 8 bases between the germline ends. CDR3 bases: TGTGCCAGCAGGGGGATCGACAATGAGCAGTTCTTC. The encoded protein is CASRGIDNEQFF.

V usage is TRBV12-5 and J usage is TRBJ1-5, with D possibly being TRBD1 (5 bases). Germline V gives CDR1 LGHNT, CDR2 FRNRAP. The CDR3 runs 13 residues. V was pared by 4 bases and J by 9 bases, with 13 bases between. CDR3 DNA sequence: TGTGCTAGTGGTTCGGACACCCTGGGGCCCCAGCATTTT. This gives the protein CASGSDTLGPQHF.

V gene TRBV2 combines with J gene TRBJ1-5, with a possible D match to TRBD1 (6 bases). The V end lost 4 bases, the J end lost 1 base, and 11 bases lay between the germline ends. Looked up from germline, CDR1 is SNHLY and CDR2 is FYNNEI. The CDR3 has 15 amino acids. Here the CDR3 reads CASSVAGDSNQPQHF. The CDR3 bases are TGTGCCAGCAGTGTGGCAGGGGACAGCAATCAGCCCCAGCATTTT.

The genes are TRBV6-1 and TRBJ2-3; either TRBD1 or TRBD2 may fit D (5 bases each). The CDR3 contains 15 residues. With 3 bases removed from V and 4 bases from J, the gap between germline ends came to 14 bases. Germline CDR1 and CDR2: MNHNS and SASEGT. CDR3 in amino acids: CASSEAGRFPDTQYF. The CDR3 coding sequence is TGTGCCAGCAGTGAGGCAGGGAGATTCCCAGATACGCAGTATTTT.

V gene TRBV9 combines with J gene TRBJ2-7; 9 bases line up with TRBD2. The CDR3 extends over 15 amino acids. The junction had 1 base not matched to a gene; V was cut back by 0 bases and J by 0 bases. The germline CDR1 and CDR2 sequences are SGDLS and YYNGEE. The CDR3 nucleotides are TGTGCCAGCAGCGTAGGAGCGGGAGGCTCCTACGAGCAGTACTTC. This encodes CASSVGAGGSYEQYF. Full variable domain (missing parts from reference TRBV9 and TRBJ2-7): DSGVTQTPKHLITATGQRVTLRCSPRSGDLSVYWYQQSLDQGLQFLIQYYNGEERAKGNILERFSAQQFPDLHSELNLSSLELGDSALYFCASSVGAGGSYEQYFGPGTRLTVT.

V gene TRBV5-1 combines with J gene TRBJ2-7; 8 bases map to TRBD2. Unmatched junction bases numbered 7, after V lost 5 bases and J lost 6 bases. This CDR3 has 13 amino acids. The germline gives CDR1 SGHRS, CDR2 YFSETQ. Here the CDR3 DNA reads TGCGCCAGCAGACGGACTAGCATGGGCGAGCAGTACTTC. As protein: CASRRTSMGEQYF.

The rearrangement links TRBV20-1 to TRBJ2-7; D uncertain. Germline CDR1 is DFQATT and CDR2 is SNEGSKA (reference sequence). This CDR3 comprises 11 residues. The germline V and J ends were trimmed by 1 base and 5 bases, with 6 bases remaining between them. CDR3 sequence reads: CSARGGHEQYF. The CDR3 DNA reads TGCAGTGCTAGAGGAGGCCACGAGCAGTACTTC.

The J gene is TRBJ1-1, the V gene TRBV10-1; D is unclear. The CDR3 length is 13 residues. Looked up from germline, CDR1 is WNHNN and CDR2 is SYGVQD (reference sequence). V was pared by 8 bases and J by 1 base, with 11 bases between. The CDR3 nucleotides read TGCGCCAGCCGGACGGATCCGAACACTGAAGCTTTCTTT. Protein sequence: CASRTDPNTEAFF.

This clone appeared once. The chain is built from TRBV27 and TRBJ1-4; D perhaps matches TRBD1 (6 bases). Germline CDR1 is MNHEY and CDR2 is SMNVEV (reference sequence). V dropped 4 bases and J dropped 2 bases, with 11 bases sitting between them. This CDR3 is 15 amino acids long. The CDR3 is CASSSRGSTNEKLFF. The CDR3 DNA follows: TGTGCCAGCAGTTCGAGGGGGTCTACTAATGAAAAACTGTTTTTT.

This clone was observed a few times. In DNA form, the CDR3 reads TGTGCCAGCAGCGTAGGGACAGCTAACACTGAAGCTTTCTTT. This codes for CASSVGTANTEAFF. The chain joins TRBV9 to TRBJ1-1; possibly TRBD1 for D (6 bases). The CDR3 has 14 amino acids. V was shortened by 0 bases and J by 2 bases, with 8 bases between the two germline ends. The germline V gene has CDR1 SGDLS and CDR2 YYNGEE. Drawing the rest from reference TRBV9 and TRBJ1-1, the complete variable domain is DSGVTQTPKHLITATGQRVTLRCSPRSGDLSVYWYQQSLDQGLQFLIQYYNGEERAKGNILERFSAQQFPDLHSELNLSSLELGDSALYFCASSVGTANTEAFFGQGTRLTVV.

This chain's CDR3 is CASSIPGQGTKLAFF. As DNA, the CDR3 is TGTGCCAGCAGCATACCGGGACAGGGGACCAAGTTGGCTTTCTTT. This chain joins TRBV3-1 (or the pseudogene TRBV3-2) and TRBJ1-1; TRBD1 matches at 10 bases. The CDR3 totals 15 residues. Looked up from germline, CDR1 is LGHDT and CDR2 is YNNKEL (reference sequence). The V gene end was trimmed by 5 bases and the J gene end by 11 bases; junction bases not matched to a gene: 14.

The chain combines TRBV18 with TRBJ1-1; tentatively, D is TRBD1 (5 bases). The CDR3 contains 17 residues. V was cut by 0 bases and J by 4 bases, with 18 bases left in between. Germline lookup yields CDR1 KGHSH and CDR2 LQKENI. DNA of the CDR3: TGTGCCAGCTCACCACCGATCGGTGCAGGAAGGGGCACTGAAGCTTTCTTT. The encoded protein is CASSPPIGAGRGTEAFF.

The J gene is TRBJ2-2, the V gene TRBV6-5, with 8 bases fitting TRBD2. Per the germline V gene, CDR1 is MNHEY and CDR2 is SVGAGI. The CDR3 totals 15 residues. V dropped 6 bases and J dropped 7; count of bases not matched to a gene: 10. The CDR3 reads CASRDTRGVVGELFF. The CDR3 nucleotides read TGTGCCAGCAGGGATACGCGGGGGGTGGTCGGGGAGCTGTTTTTT.

The chain carries TRBV6-5 and TRBJ2-7; D gene uncertain. V was cut by 0 bases and J by 7 bases, with 13 bases left in between. This CDR3 is built from 14 residues. The V gene's germline CDR1 is MNHEY and CDR2 SVGAGI. The CDR3 loop reads CASSYSSGLGEQYF. In DNA form, the CDR3 reads TGTGCCAGCAGTTACTCGAGTGGGTTGGGGGAGCAGTACTTC.

Only one count was recorded for this clone. V gene TRBV7-8 combines with J gene TRBJ2-1; no definite D call. The germline CDR1 and CDR2 sequences are SGHVS and FQNEAQ. The CDR3 has 15 amino acids. V was trimmed by 2 bases and J by 0 bases, leaving 8 bases between them. The CDR3 DNA sequence: TGTGCCAGCAGCTTAATGAGGAGCTCCTACAATGAGCAGTTCTTC. Translated: CASSLMRSSYNEQFF.